This T cell receptor beta chain was obtained from a study of T cell repertoires in cytomegalovirus infection. Looking at the study overall: The public TCR beta signatures pointed to both CMV infection and matching HLA type. Study outcomes and limitations: HLA-C-restricted CMV clonotypes gave the most frequent clonotype in two of eight donors. Cumulative public TCR beta family frequency identified carriers of CMV plus the relevant HLA.

V lost 2 bases to trimming and J lost 2 bases, with 10 bases between them. The CDR3 spans 14 residues. In germline, CDR1 is MDHEN, CDR2 SYDVKM. TCRdb analysed the reads with MiXCR anew, one entry per CDR3 protein. Here the sample spans some 77,000 distinct CDR3 sequences, less than 4.5% being singletons. This clonotype was detected many times. Its matching antigen is unknown. The TCR was taken from a human donor in good health (CMV status not recorded). Some clones in this sample may be carry-over from other donors' samples. Sequences were obtained from PBMCs. The chain links TRBV28 to TRBJ2-7, with D perhaps matching TRBD1 (6 bases). The CDR3 reads CASSLRDMAYEQYF. The CDR3 nucleotides are TGTGCCAGCAGTTTAAGGGACATGGCCTACGAGCAGTACTTC. The complete variable domain, with remaining parts taken from reference TRBV28 and TRBJ2-7, reads DVKVTQSSRYLVKRTGEKVFLECVQDMDHENMFWYRQDPGLGLRLIYFSYDVKMKEKGDIPEGYSVSREKKERFSLILESASTNQTSMYLCASSLRDMAYEQYFGPGTRLTVT.